This TCR beta chain was recovered during a study of T-cell reconstitution after alpha-beta-depleted transplantation in children. Study-level results: It was surviving recipient T cells and thymic progenitors that gave some patients high TCRbeta diversity at day 60.

The TCRbeta library incorporated unique molecular identifiers. TCRdb reprocessed the PCR reads with MiXCR, giving one entry per CDR3 protein. The sample yields 280,000 or so distinct CDR3 sequences, under 14% seen once. This CDR3 contains 14 residues. Trimming removed 0 bases from V and 9 bases from J, with 12 bases in between. Germline CDR1 reads LGHNA; CDR2 reads YNFKEQ. This clonotype has at least ten counts. Its antigen is still unknown. Sequenced here: peripheral blood, sampled 180 days after TCRalphabeta/CD19-depleted stem cell transplant. The source is a male patient between 2 and 10 years old who had a stem cell transplant for chronic granulomatous disease, so the T cells may come from the graft donor. The chain has TRBV4-2 and TRBJ2-1; D is perhaps TRBD2 (6 bases). The CDR3 region has the DNA TGTGCCAGCAGCCAAGAGAGACTAGACCTTGAGCAGTTCTTC. Protein: CASSQERLDLEQFF.